This TCR beta chain was sequenced during a study of beta chain features in type 1 diabetes. Expressed TCRB transcripts were sequenced after all isolated RNA was converted to cDNA. Repertoires were generated with immunoSEQ multiplex PCR, while TCRdb's copy carries only in-frame clones and drops some. The profile shows 970,000 or so clones, 17% of them singletons. This CDR3 is 14 amino acids long. CDR1 and CDR2 (germline): SGHNT, YYREEE (reference sequence). The V end lost 6 bases, the J end lost 1 base, and 12 bases lay between the germline ends. Study-wide results and caveats: Junctions at VDJ sites from type 1 diabetes patients had fewer insertions and more deletions.

This clone turned up a few times. Its antigen is currently unknown. V is TRBV5-4 and J is TRBJ2-3, with unresolved D. The sequence derives from a woman aged 18-29 years in good health. Sequenced sample: naive CD4+ T cells from blood. The CDR3 reads CASTVGSGTDTQYF. The DNA for the CDR3 is TGTGCCAGCACGGTGGGGTCGGGCACAGATACGCAGTATTTT.